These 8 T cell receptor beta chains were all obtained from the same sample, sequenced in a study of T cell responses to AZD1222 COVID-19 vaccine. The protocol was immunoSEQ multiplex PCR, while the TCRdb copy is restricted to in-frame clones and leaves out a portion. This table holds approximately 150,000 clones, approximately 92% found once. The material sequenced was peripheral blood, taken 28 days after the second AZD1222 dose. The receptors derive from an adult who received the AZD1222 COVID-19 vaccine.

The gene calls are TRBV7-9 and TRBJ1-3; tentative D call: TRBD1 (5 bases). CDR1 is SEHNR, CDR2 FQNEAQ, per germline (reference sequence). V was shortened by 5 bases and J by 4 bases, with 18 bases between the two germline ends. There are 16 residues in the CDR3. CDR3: CASSPGGTLKGNTIYF. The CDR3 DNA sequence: TGTGCCAGCAGCCCGGGAGGGACGTTAAAGGGAAACACCATATATTTT.

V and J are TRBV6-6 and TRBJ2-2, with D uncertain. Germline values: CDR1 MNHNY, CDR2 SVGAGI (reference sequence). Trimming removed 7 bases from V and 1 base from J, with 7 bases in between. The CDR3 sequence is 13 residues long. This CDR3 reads CASTHGNTGELFF. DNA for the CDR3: TGTGCCAGCACCCACGGGAACACCGGGGAGCTGTTTTTT.

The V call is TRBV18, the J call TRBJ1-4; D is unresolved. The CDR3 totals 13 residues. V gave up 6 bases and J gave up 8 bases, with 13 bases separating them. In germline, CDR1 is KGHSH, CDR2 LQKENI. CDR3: CASSSAPKEKLFF. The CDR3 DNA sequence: TGTGCCAGCTCCAGCGCTCCCAAAGAAAAACTGTTTTTT.

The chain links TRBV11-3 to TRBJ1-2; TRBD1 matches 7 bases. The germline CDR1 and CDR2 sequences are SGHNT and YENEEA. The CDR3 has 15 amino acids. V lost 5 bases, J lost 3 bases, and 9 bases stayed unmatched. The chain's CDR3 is CASSLTGAPDYGYTF. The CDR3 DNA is TGTGCCAGCAGCCTTACAGGGGCGCCGGACTATGGCTACACCTTC.

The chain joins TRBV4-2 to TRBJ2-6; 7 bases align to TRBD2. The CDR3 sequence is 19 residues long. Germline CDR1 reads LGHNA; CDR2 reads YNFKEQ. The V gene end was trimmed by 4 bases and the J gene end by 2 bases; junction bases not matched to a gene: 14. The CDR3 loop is CASSPRATTSSPGANVLTF. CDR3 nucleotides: TGTGCCAGCAGCCCTAGAGCGACGACTAGCTCCCCTGGGGCCAACGTCCTGACTTTC.

The CDR3 DNA sequence: TGTGCCAGTAGTATAGTCGTTTTACGGGGGGAACGAGAAAAACTGTTTTTT. It specifies CASSIVVLRGEREKLFF. The chain is built from TRBV19 and TRBJ1-4; tentatively, D is TRBD1 (5 bases). This CDR3 has 17 residues. Germline-derived CDR1 and CDR2 are LNHDA and SQIVND (reference sequence). Between the trimmed V and J ends, which lost 1 base and 8 bases, there was a span of 20 bases. The variable domain in full, with the rest retrieved from reference TRBV19 and TRBJ1-4, is DGGITQSPKYLFRKEGQNVTLSCEQNLNHDAMYWYRQDPGQGLRLIYYSQIVNDFQKGDIAEGYSVSREKKESFPLTVTSAQKNPTAFYLCASSIVVLRGEREKLFFGSGTQLSVL.

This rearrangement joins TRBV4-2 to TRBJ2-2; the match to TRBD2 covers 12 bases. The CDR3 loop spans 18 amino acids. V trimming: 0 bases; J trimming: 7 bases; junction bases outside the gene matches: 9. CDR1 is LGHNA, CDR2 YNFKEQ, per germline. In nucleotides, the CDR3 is TGTGCCAGCAGCCAAGATCCGCTAGCGGGGGGGAAGATCGGGGAGCTGTTTTTT. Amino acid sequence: CASSQDPLAGGKIGELFF.

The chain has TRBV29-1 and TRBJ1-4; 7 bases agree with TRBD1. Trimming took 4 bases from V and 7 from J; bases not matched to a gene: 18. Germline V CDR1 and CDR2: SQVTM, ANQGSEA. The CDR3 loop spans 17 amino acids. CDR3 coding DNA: TGCAGCGTTGCCGGGGGGCAGGGGGTGGTTGAGTTTGAAAAACTGTTTTTT. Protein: CSVAGGQGVVEFEKLFF. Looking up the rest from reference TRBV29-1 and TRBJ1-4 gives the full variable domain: SAVISQKPSRDICQRGTSLTIQCQVDSQVTMMFWYRQQPGQSLTLIATANQGSEATYESGFVIDKFPISRPNLTFSTLTVSNMSPEDSSIYLCSVAGGQGVVEFEKLFFGSGTQLSVL.